This T cell receptor (beta chain) was obtained from a study of CD8+ T cells in alopecia areata (dated by TCRdb to between 2018 and 2020). In the study overall: High-throughput TCRbeta sequencing was used to examine T cell clonal expansion in alopecia areata in both the C3H/HeJ mouse model and human patients. Clonality in the scalp was compared among normal scalp (n=4), patchy alopecia areata scalp (n=8), and alopecia totalis/universalis scalp (n=8). Human TCRbeta sequencing covered scalp tissue and sorted CD4+ and CD8+ peripheral blood T cells from patchy and totalis/universalis alopecia areata patients and healthy controls. immunoSEQ multiplex PCR using 35 Vbeta forward primers and 13 Jbeta reverse primers was used to amplify TCRbeta CDR3 regions. The RNA source kit depended on sample type: the PAXgene miRNA kit for fixed scalp, the miRNeasy kit for PBMCs, and the RNeasy kit for mouse skin. The full study reports these points: Higher clonality and more expanded CD8+ clones were observed in lesional scalp than in normal scalp, particularly in alopecia totalis/universalis, a finding suggestive of antigenic drive. Shared TCR sequences between patients were less evident than in mice, which may be partly attributable to HLA diversity in the patient population. Resident alphabeta T cells in normal human skin are also sequenced, complicating scalp TCR repertoire analysis, unlike mouse skin dominated by gammadelta T cells.

As to this clone: This clone's antigen is unknown. No base quality information exists; no much larger clone differs at one position.

The library relied on the immunoSEQ multiplex PCR assay. For TCR sequencing, RNA was extracted from every sample and reverse transcribed into cDNA to serve as template. First-strand cDNA was synthesized using SuperScript III with a 2:1 mix of oligo-dT and random hexamers. A synthetic immune receptor repertoire was used to gauge amplification bias, and whatever bias remained was removed computationally. On the authors' methods: Raw reads were preprocessed to remove errors, and CDR3 was defined according to IMGT conventions as the region from the conserved cysteine to phenylalanine. Clonality was calculated as 1 minus Shannon entropy normalized by log2 of the number of productive unique TCRs. Scalp TCRbeta sequences were cross-referenced with sorted blood CD4 and CD8 repertoires so that the CD4 or CD8 identity of scalp clones could be inferred. This immuneACCESS table, as held by TCRdb, lists in-frame sequences with V and J called but not all clones. Of the missing ones, under half trace to an unresolved V gene in checked studies; the others have no known cause. That table furnishes V, J and clone size, whereas the DNA furnished D and trimming. The sample table records around 150,000 clones; roughly 50% of these occur just once. The ten most abundant clones make up about 4.5% of the sample.

PBMCs were separated by density centrifugation and stained for CD3, CD4 and CD8, after which CD4+ and CD8+ T cells were sorted on a FACSAria. Scalp biopsies and blood samples were obtained from unaffected controls. The CDR3 spans 15 residues, from the cysteine through the phenylalanine. CDR3 DNA is the only sequence kept; it has 45 bases, read in frame from the first base. The junction shows trimming of 5 bases on V and 10 bases on J, plus 23 bases between the germline ends. As encoded in the germline V gene, CDR1 is SGHVS while CDR2 is FQNEAQ. The chain is made from TRBV7-8 and TRBJ2-5; a weak D assignment points to TRBD2 (5 bases agree). Sequencing input: CD4+ T cells sorted from blood. This sequence was found in a human donor in good health. CDR3 region: CASSRTRTPRESQYF. The DNA sequence is given as TGTGCCAGCAGCCGAACTCGGACTCCTCGGGAAAGCCAGTACTTC.